This T cell receptor beta chain was found in a study of T cells after yellow fever vaccination. The CDR3 consists of 14 residues. Germline-derived CDR1 and CDR2 are SGHNT and YYREEE (reference sequence). Trimming removed 0 bases at V and 8 bases at J, with 14 bases between. TCRdb re-called the 5' RACE reads with MiXCR, one entry per CDR3 protein. This table has under 500,000 distinct CDR3 sequences, roughly a sixth appearing once. The specimen comprised PBMCs, sampled before the yellow fever booster vaccination. V is TRBV5-4 and J is TRBJ2-5; no reliable D call. This clonotype was obtained from a man younger than 35 who received the YFV17D yellow fever vaccine. CDR3 sequence: CASSLAQTPRTQYF. DNA for the CDR3: TGTGCCAGCAGCTTGGCACAGACCCCGCGAACCCAGTACTTC.